This T cell receptor beta chain was captured by sequencing in a study of OX40 agonist ivuxolimab in advanced cancers. Study in general: Three patients, one with hepatocellular carcinoma and two with cutaneous melanoma, responded partially. General study results and limits: Circulating CD4+ and CD8+ T cells showed clonal expansion by week 6 at 0.1 to 3.0 mg/kg.

On this clone: Its antigen is not known.

Autoimmune disease history or systemic immunosuppression was exclusionary. Baseline, cycle 4 day 1, and cycle 7 day 1 were the blood sampling points. The germline V gene encodes CDR1 SGHTA and CDR2 FQGTGA. V lost 3 bases to trimming and J lost 7 bases; unmatched junction nucleotides: 4. This CDR3 spans 14 amino acids. Measured with immunoSEQ multiplex PCR; TCRdb has only the in-frame clones, and not every one. The sample consists of about 84,000 clones, around 94% of them appearing once. The chain links TRBV7-3 to TRBJ2-1; 9 bases map to TRBD2. The receptor comes from an adult with an advanced solid tumor such as melanoma, head and neck, liver or kidney cancer. The material sequenced was CD4+ or CD8+ T cells sorted from blood, taken in a trial of the OX40 agonist ivuxolimab. The CDR3 region is CASSLAGGSNEQFF. The DNA for the CDR3 is TGTGCCAGCAGCTTGGCGGGAGGGTCAAATGAGCAGTTCTTC.